This T cell receptor (beta chain) was sequenced during a study of long-term antiretroviral therapy in people with HIV. Study-level background: Earliest sampling preceded the 2015 immediate-ART recommendation by about a decade.

No donor had fewer than one pre-ART PBMC sample or fewer than two post-ART PBMC samples. CDR1 is SEHNR, CDR2 FQNEAQ, per germline (reference sequence). The ends lost 3 bases at V and 7 bases at J; junction bases unmatched: 7. The CDR3 length is 15 residues. Investigators performed immunoSEQ version v3.0 at survey level. Assay used: immunoSEQ multiplex PCR; TCRdb lists only in-frame clones, some missing. The sample gives roughly 30,000 clones, 70% to 90% of which show up once; 8.8% is in the top ten. The sequence came from a middle-aged man with HIV. Sample: unsorted PBMCs, taken about 5 years after starting antiretroviral therapy. J is TRBJ1-1 and V is TRBV7-9, with 11 bases matching TRBD1. The CDR3 DNA follows: TGTGCCAGCAGCTTCGGACAGGGGGCTAGGGTTGAAGCTTTCTTT. This encodes CASSFGQGARVEAFF.